Below, 2 T cell receptor beta chains from the same sample are listed, as sequenced in a study of blood T cell repertoires in COVID-19. The repertoire was sequenced with immunoSEQ multiplex PCR; TCRdb's copy has only in-frame clones and lacks some. Counted here are 300,000 to 350,000 clones, roughly 89% occurring once; the ten biggest clones make up 3.5% to 5%. Source material: PBMCs or T cells enriched from blood (not recorded which). The receptors were gathered from a woman aged 18-29 years with acute COVID-19.

This chain joins TRBV18 and TRBJ1-1; 11 nucleotides match TRBD1. The V segment lost 5 bases and the J segment 4 bases; nucleotides outside the gene matches: 3. CDR3 length: 14 amino acids. Germline V gene lookup returns CDR1 KGHSH and CDR2 LQKENI. CDR3 sequence (DNA): TGTGCCAGCTCAGCGGACAGGGGGCCCACTGAAGCTTTCTTT. It translates to CASSADRGPTEAFF. Looking up the rest from reference TRBV18 and TRBJ1-1 gives the full variable domain: NAGVMQNPRHLVRRRGQEARLRCSPMKGHSHVYWYRQLPEEGLKFMVYLQKENIIDESGMPKERFSAEFPKEGPSILRIQQVVRGDSAAYFCASSADRGPTEAFFGQGTRLTVV.

This clone was seen a handful of times. This chain links TRBV11-2 with TRBJ1-6, with 10 bases identical to TRBD1. Losses at the gene ends were 6 bases for V and 7 bases for J; bases not matched to a gene: 6. Per the germline V gene, CDR1 is SGHAT and CDR2 is FQNNGV. This CDR3 region has 15 residues. This CDR3 reads CASRLPGQGNSPLHF. CDR3 nucleotide sequence: TGTGCCAGCAGACTGCCGGGACAGGGGAATTCACCCCTCCACTTT.